Here is one TCR beta chain with its context. Its antigen is still unknown. The data were obtained in a study of shared clonotypes between healthy human individuals. Study outcomes and limitations: Non-shared clonotypes were found to have lower generation probabilities than the clonotypes that were shared by all four of the sorted-subset donors. Naive CD4 clonotypes overlapped across a few donors at around 4.8%.

The repertoire was sequenced with immunoSEQ multiplex PCR; TCRdb's copy has only in-frame clones and lacks some. This table has 2,500,000 or so clones, roughly 93% appearing once. Donors, healthy HIV-negative adults, lacked recent acute infections or vaccinations. The CD4+ fraction was divided into a CD45RA+ naive subset and a CD45RA-negative memory subset. The CDR3 extends over 13 amino acids. The germline V and J ends were trimmed by 5 bases and 0 bases, with 7 bases remaining between them. Germline assignment: CDR1 SGHTA and CDR2 FQGTGA. The sequenced sample consisted of naive CD4+ T cells from PBMCs. Regarding subset: CD45RA+ positively selected. The chain employs TRBV7-3 and TRBJ1-1; unclear D gene. The receptor's source is a man younger than 30 in good health. Some clones in this sample may be carry-over from other donors' samples. Written as DNA, the CDR3 is TGTGCCAGCAGCGAAACAATGAACACTGAAGCTTTCTTT. This codes for CASSETMNTEAFF.